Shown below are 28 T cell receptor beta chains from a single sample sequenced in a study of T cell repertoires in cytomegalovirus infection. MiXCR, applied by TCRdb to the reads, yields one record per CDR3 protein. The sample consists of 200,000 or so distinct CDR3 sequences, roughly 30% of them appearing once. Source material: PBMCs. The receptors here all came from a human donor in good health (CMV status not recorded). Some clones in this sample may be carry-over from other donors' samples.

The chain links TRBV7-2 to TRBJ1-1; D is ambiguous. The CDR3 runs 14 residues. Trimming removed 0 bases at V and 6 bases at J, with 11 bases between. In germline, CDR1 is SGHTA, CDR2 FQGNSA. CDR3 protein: CASSLASGSSEAFF. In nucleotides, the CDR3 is TGTGCCAGCAGCTTAGCCTCTGGGTCCTCTGAAGCTTTCTTT.

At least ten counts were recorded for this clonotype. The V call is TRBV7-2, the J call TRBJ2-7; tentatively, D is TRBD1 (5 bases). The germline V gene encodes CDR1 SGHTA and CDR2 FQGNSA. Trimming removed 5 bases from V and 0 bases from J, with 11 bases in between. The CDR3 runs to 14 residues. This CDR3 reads CASSADRASYEQYF. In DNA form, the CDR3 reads TGTGCCAGCAGCGCCGACAGAGCCTCCTACGAGCAGTACTTC. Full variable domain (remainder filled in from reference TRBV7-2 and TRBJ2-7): GAGVSQSPSNKVTEKGKDVELRCDPISGHTALYWYRQSLGQGLEFLIYFQGNSAPDKSGLPSDRFSAERTGGSVSTLTIQRTQQEDSAVYLCASSADRASYEQYFGPGTRLTVT.

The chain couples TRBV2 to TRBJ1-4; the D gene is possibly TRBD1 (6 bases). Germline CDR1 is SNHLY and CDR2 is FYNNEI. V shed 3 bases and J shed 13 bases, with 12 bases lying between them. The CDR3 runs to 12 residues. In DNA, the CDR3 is TGTGCCAGCAGTGAGGACAGCGGGATACTGTTTTTT. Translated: CASSEDSGILFF.

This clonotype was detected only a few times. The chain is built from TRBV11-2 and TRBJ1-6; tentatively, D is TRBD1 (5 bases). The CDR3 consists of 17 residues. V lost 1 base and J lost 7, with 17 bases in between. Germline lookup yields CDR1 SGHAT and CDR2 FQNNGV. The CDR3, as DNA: TGTGCCAGCAGCTTAGCTGGGGGGGGTTTTGGAAATTCACCCCTCCACTTT. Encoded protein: CASSLAGGGFGNSPLHF.

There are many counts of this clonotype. Here the CDR3 DNA reads TGTGCCAGCAGCTTGAGGGGTCCTAACTCTGGAAACACCATATATTTT. Its protein product is CASSLRGPNSGNTIYF. The chain carries TRBV7-8 and TRBJ1-3; weak D call: TRBD1 (5 bases). The germline gives CDR1 SGHVS, CDR2 FQNEAQ. The germline V and J ends were trimmed by 3 bases and 0 bases, with 12 bases remaining between them. The CDR3 has 16 residues.

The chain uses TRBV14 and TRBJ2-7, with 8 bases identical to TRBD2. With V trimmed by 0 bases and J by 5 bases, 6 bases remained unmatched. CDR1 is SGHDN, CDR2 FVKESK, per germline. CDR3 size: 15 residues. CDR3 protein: CASSQDGTRSHEQYF. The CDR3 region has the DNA TGTGCCAGCAGCCAAGATGGGACTAGATCCCACGAGCAGTACTTC.

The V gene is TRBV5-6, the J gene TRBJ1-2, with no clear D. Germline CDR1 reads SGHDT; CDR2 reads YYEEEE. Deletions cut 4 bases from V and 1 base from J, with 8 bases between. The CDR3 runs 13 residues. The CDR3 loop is CASSPIFNYGYTF. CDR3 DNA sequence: TGTGCCAGCAGCCCGATCTTTAACTATGGCTACACCTTC.

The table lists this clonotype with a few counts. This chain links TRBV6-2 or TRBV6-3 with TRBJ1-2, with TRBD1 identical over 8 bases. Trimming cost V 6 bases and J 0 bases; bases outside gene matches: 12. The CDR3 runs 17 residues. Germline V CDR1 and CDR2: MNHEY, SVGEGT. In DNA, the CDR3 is TGTGCCAGCAGGAACCCGGGACAGGAACCTTCTAACTATGGCTACACCTTC. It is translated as CASRNPGQEPSNYGYTF.

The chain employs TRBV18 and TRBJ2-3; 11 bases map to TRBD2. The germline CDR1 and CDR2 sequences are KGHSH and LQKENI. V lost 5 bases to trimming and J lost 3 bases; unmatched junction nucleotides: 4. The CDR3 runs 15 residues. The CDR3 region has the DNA TGTGCCAGCTCATCGACTAGCGGGGAGACAGATACGCAGTATTTT. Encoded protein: CASSSTSGETDTQYF.

CDR3 in amino acids: CASSSAYNEQFF. CDR3 bases: TGTGCCAGCAGTTCCGCCTACAATGAGCAGTTCTTC. The chain is built from TRBV6-8 and TRBJ2-1; D remains unclear. The V and J ends lost 4 bases and 2 bases respectively, with 3 bases between them. CDR3 length equals 12 residues. CDR1 is MNHGY and CDR2 is SAAAGT in the germline V gene.

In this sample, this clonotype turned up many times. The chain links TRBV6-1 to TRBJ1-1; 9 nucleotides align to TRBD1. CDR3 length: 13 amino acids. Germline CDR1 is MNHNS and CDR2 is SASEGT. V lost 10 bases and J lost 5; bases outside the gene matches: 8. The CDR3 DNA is TGTGCCATCAACAGGGGGCTGTGGACTGAAGCTTTCTTT. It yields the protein CAINRGLWTEAFF.

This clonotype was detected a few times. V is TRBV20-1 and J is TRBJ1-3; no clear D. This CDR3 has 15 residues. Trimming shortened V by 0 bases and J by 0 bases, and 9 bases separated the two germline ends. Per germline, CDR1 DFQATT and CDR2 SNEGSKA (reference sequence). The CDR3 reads CSARDYISSGNTIYF. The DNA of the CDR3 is TGCAGTGCTAGAGACTACATTAGCTCTGGAAACACCATATATTTT.

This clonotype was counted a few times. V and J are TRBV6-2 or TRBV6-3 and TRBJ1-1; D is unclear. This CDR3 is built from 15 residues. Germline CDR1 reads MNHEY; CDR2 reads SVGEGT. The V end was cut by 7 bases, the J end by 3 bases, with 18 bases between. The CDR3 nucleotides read TGTGCCAGCAAGCGAGGCGGAACTGTGGACACTGAAGCTTTCTTT. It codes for CASKRGGTVDTEAFF.

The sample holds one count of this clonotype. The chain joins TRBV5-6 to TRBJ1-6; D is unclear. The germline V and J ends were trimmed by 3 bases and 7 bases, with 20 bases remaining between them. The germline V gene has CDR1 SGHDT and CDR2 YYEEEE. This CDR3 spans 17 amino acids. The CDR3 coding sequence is TGTGCCAGCAGCTCTATACATCATCGTTTTCTGAATTCACCCCTCCACTTT. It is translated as CASSSIHHRFLNSPLHF.

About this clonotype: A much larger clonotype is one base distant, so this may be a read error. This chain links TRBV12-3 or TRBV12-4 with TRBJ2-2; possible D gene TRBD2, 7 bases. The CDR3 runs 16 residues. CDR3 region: CASSKGGTTNTGELLF. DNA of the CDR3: TGTGCCAGCAGTAAGGGGGGGACAACGAACACCGGGGAGCTGCTTTTT.

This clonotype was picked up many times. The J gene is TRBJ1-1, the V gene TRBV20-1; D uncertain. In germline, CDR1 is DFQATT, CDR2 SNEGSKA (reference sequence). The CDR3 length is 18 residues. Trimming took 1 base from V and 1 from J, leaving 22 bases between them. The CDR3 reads CSARAPLNREPWNTEAFF. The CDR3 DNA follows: TGCAGTGCTAGAGCCCCCTTGAACAGAGAACCTTGGAACACTGAAGCTTTCTTT.

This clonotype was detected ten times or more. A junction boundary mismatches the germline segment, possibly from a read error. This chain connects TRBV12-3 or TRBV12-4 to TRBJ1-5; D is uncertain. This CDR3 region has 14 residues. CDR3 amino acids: CASSLAGSNQPQHF. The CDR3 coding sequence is TGTGCCAGCAGCTTAGCGGGAAGCAATCAGCCCCAGCATTTT.

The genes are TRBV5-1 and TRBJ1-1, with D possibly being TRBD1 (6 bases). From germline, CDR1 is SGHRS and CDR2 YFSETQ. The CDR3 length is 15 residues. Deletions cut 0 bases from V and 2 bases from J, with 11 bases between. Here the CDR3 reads CASSLGRGRNTEAFF. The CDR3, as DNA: TGCGCCAGCAGCTTGGGCCGGGGGCGAAACACTGAAGCTTTCTTT.

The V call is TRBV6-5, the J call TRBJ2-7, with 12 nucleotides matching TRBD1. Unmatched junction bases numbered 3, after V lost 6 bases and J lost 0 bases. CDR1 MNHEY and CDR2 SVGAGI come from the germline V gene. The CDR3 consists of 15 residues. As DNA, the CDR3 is TGTGCCAGCAGCCGGGACAGGGGGCACTCCTACGAGCAGTACTTC. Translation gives CASSRDRGHSYEQYF.

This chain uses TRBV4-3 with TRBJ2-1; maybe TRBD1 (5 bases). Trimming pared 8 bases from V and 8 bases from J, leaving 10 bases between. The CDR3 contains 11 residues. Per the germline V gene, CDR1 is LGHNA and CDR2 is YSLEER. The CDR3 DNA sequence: TGCGCCAGCGGCAGGGTGGATGAGCAGTTCTTC. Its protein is CASGRVDEQFF.

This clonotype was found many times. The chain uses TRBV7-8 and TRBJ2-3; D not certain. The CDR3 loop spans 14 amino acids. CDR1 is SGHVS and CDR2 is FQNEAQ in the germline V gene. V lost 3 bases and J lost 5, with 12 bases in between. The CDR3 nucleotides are TGTGCCAGCAGCTTGGGCCTGGGCGGAGATACGCAGTATTTT. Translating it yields CASSLGLGGDTQYF.

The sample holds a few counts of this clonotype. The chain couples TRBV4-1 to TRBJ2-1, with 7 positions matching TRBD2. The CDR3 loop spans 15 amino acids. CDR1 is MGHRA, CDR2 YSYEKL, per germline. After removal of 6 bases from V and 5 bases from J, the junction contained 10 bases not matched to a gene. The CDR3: CASSRGDGTDNEQFF. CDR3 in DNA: TGCGCCAGCAGTCGGGGGGACGGAACCGACAATGAGCAGTTCTTC.

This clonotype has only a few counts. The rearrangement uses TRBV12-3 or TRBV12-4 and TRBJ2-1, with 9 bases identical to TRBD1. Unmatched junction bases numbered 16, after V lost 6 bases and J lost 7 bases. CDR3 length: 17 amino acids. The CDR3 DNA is TGTGCCAGCAGCCTACCCAGGTGGGACAGGGTAGGAAATGAGCAGTTCTTC. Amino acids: CASSLPRWDRVGNEQFF.

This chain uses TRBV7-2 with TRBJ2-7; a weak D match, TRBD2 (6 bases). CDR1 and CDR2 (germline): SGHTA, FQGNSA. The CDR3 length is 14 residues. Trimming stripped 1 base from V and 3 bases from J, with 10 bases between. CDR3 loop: CASSLEEGVYEQYF. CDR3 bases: TGTGCCAGCAGCTTAGAGGAGGGCGTCTACGAGCAGTACTTC.

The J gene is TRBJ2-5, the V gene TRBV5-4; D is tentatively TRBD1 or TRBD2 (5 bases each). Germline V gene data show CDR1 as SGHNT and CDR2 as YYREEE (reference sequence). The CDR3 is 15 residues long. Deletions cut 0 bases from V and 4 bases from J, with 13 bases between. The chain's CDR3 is CASSLETPGGETQYF. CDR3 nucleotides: TGTGCCAGCAGCTTGGAAACCCCTGGGGGAGAGACCCAGTACTTC.

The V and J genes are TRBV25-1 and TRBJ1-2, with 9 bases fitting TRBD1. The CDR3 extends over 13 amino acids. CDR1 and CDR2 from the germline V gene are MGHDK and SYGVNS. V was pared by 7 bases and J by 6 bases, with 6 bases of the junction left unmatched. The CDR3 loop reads CASTSGQGDGYTF. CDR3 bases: TGTGCCAGCACTTCGGGACAGGGAGATGGCTACACCTTC.

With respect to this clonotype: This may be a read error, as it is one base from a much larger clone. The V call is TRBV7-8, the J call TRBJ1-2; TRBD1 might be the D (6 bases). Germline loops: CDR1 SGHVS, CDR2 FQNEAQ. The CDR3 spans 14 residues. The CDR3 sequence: CANSLRTATKGYTF. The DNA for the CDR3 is TGTGCCAACAGCCTCCGGACAGCAACAAAGGGCTACACCTTC.

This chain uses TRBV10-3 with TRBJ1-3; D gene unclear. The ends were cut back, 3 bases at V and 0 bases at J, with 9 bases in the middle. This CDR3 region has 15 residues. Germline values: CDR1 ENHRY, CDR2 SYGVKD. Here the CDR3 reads CAISEPRSSGNTIYF. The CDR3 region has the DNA TGTGCCATCAGTGAACCGCGGTCCTCTGGAAACACCATATATTTT.